These 28 T cell receptor beta chains came from one sample sequenced in a study of cytomegalovirus exposure and HLA in healthy donors (dated by TCRdb to 2016 to 2017). Library prep was done by the immunoSEQ multiplex PCR assay. A mixture of 60 forward primers for TCR Vbeta segments and 13 reverse primers for TCR Jbeta segments was used in the multiplex PCR. TCRdb obtained this table from immuneACCESS and retained in-frame rearrangements with V and J assigned. These tables miss some clones; where compared with another copy, unresolved V genes account for less than half of the shortfall, and the remainder is unexplained. This sample gives roughly 110,000 clones in total; 65% to 85% of them show up just once. The ten biggest clones cover roughly 3% of the sample. Sequenced material: PBMCs. These receptor sequences come from a male donor in good health and CMV-seropositive.

This chain's CDR3 is CASWGGDFGGTQYF. CDR3 DNA sequence: TGTGCCAGCTGGGGGGGTGACTTCGGGGGGACCCAGTACTTC. The chain combines TRBV6-5 with TRBJ2-5, with TRBD2 matching over 7 bases. Germline CDR1 MNHEY, CDR2 SVGAGI. The length of the CDR3 is 14 residues. V lost 8 bases, J lost 7 bases, and 13 bases stayed unmatched.

The chain recombines TRBV10-2 with TRBJ1-5; 7 bases map to TRBD1. J gave up 2 bases and V 2 bases, and 6 bases lay outside the gene matches. CDR1 WSHSY and CDR2 SAAADI come from the germline V gene. The CDR3 is 16 residues long. CDR3 amino acids: CASSEAHRGGNQPQHF. The CDR3 DNA reads as TGCGCCAGCAGTGAGGCCCACAGGGGTGGCAATCAGCCCCAGCATTTT.

The chain uses TRBV27 and TRBJ2-5; 8 bases are shared with TRBD2. Germline V gene data show CDR1 as MNHEY and CDR2 as SMNVEV (reference sequence). The CDR3 runs 14 residues. With 4 bases clipped from V and 5 bases from J, the junction kept 6 bases outside the gene matches. In DNA, the CDR3 is TGTGCCAGCAGTTCAAGGACTAGCTGGGAGACCCAGTACTTC. It yields the protein CASSSRTSWETQYF.

This clone was detected a few times. The genes are TRBV10-3 and TRBJ1-5, with 10 positions matching TRBD1. The V and J ends lost 6 bases and 3 bases, in that order; junction bases with no gene match: 8. CDR3 size: 16 residues. CDR1 and CDR2 (germline): ENHRY, SYGVKD. For the CDR3, the DNA is TGTGCCATCAGGGATGGGGACAGGGGAAACAATCAGCCCCAGCATTTT. Residues: CAIRDGDRGNNQPQHF.

V is TRBV7-2 and J is TRBJ2-7, with 14 bases matching TRBD2. Germline CDR1 is SGHTA and CDR2 is FQGNSA. The CDR3 has 16 amino acids. V lost 5 bases and J lost 4; bases outside the gene matches: 7. The chain's CDR3 is CASSQGTSGGQYEQYF. In DNA, the CDR3 is TGTGCCAGCAGCCAGGGGACTAGCGGGGGCCAATACGAGCAGTACTTC.

The chain is built from TRBV6-4 and TRBJ2-2; weak D call: TRBD2 (6 bases). V dropped 3 bases and J dropped 4 bases, with 12 bases sitting between them. The CDR3 is 15 amino acids. Germline-derived CDR1 and CDR2 are MRHNA and SNTAGT. As DNA, the CDR3 is TGTGCCAGCAGTGAGAGCGGGTTGGTCACCGGGGAGCTGTTTTTT. It yields the protein CASSESGLVTGELFF.

This chain links TRBV27 with TRBJ2-3, with D possibly being TRBD1 (6 bases). The germline V gene has CDR1 MNHEY and CDR2 SMNVEV (reference sequence). This CDR3 has 16 amino acids. Trimming removed 5 bases at V and 1 base at J, with 16 bases between. The DNA for the CDR3 is TGTGCCAGCAGTCTAGGGGGTCCACTGGGCACAGATACGCAGTATTTT. Protein sequence: CASSLGGPLGTDTQYF.

V gene TRBV6-9 combines with J gene TRBJ1-1; D not certain. CDR3 length: 16 amino acids. Germline loops: CDR1 MNHGY, CDR2 SVAAGI. V was shortened by 2 bases and J by 7 bases, with 20 bases between the two germline ends. CDR3: CASSYPWESGLDEAFF. The CDR3 DNA sequence: TGTGCCAGCAGTTATCCCTGGGAGTCGGGGTTGGATGAAGCTTTCTTT.

The chain joins TRBV30 to TRBJ1-2, with TRBD1 identical over 12 bases. This CDR3 is built from 14 residues. Trimming removed 2 bases from V and 4 bases from J; junction bases left unmatched: 2. The germline CDR1 and CDR2 sequences are GTSNPN and SVGIG (reference sequence). CDR3 nucleotides: TGTGCCTGGAGTCTGGGACAGGGGGCCTATGGCTACACCTTC. Translated, it gives CAWSLGQGAYGYTF.

The V call is TRBV7-8, the J call TRBJ2-7; 9 positions match TRBD1. V gave up 3 bases and J gave up 3 bases; unmatched junction bases: 0. Germline values: CDR1 SGHVS, CDR2 FQNEAQ. This CDR3 spans 13 amino acids. For the CDR3, the DNA is TGTGCCAGCAGCTTGACAGGGGGCTACGAGCAGTACTTC. The encoded protein is CASSLTGGYEQYF.

This clone appeared a single time. CDR3: CASSARQGSYGYTF. CDR3 nucleotides: TGCGCCAGCAGCGCGAGACAGGGCTCCTATGGCTACACCTTC. This chain connects TRBV5-1 to TRBJ1-2, with TRBD1 identical over 7 bases. The CDR3 spans 14 residues. The J segment lost 4 bases and the V segment lost 4 bases, leaving 7 bases of the junction unmatched. CDR1 is SGHRS, CDR2 YFSETQ, per germline.

V usage is TRBV27 and J usage is TRBJ2-1; D call uncertain. The V gene lost 2 bases and the J gene lost 1 base, with 6 bases spanning the gap. CDR1 and CDR2 from the germline V gene are MNHEY and SMNVEV (reference sequence). CDR3 size: 14 residues. The CDR3, as DNA: TGTGCCAGCAGTTTACTGAGTTCCTACAATGAGCAGTTCTTC. This gives the protein CASSLLSSYNEQFF.

This clone was detected once. This chain uses TRBV9 with TRBJ1-1; TRBD1 might be the D (5 bases). V lost 0 bases to trimming and J lost 3 bases, with 9 bases between them. This CDR3 is 14 amino acids long. Germline V CDR1 and CDR2: SGDLS, YYNGEE. The CDR3 bases are TGTGCCAGCAGCGTAGATCAGGGTTACACTGAAGCTTTCTTT. This sequence encodes CASSVDQGYTEAFF. Complete variable domain (other parts from reference TRBV9 and TRBJ1-1): DSGVTQTPKHLITATGQRVTLRCSPRSGDLSVYWYQQSLDQGLQFLIQYYNGEERAKGNILERFSAQQFPDLHSELNLSSLELGDSALYFCASSVDQGYTEAFFGQGTRLTVV.

V gene TRBV9 combines with J gene TRBJ2-2, with TRBD2 matching over 7 bases. The CDR3 runs to 16 residues. Germline V gene data show CDR1 as SGDLS and CDR2 as YYNGEE. The J segment lost 6 bases and the V segment lost 3 bases, leaving 11 bases of the junction unmatched. In DNA, the CDR3 is TGTGCCAGCAGCGCCCATAGCGGGCTAGCCCCCGGGGAGCTGTTTTTT. Amino acid sequence: CASSAHSGLAPGELFF.

The J gene is TRBJ1-5, the V gene TRBV6-5; a weak D match, TRBD1 (5 bases). V was cut by 6 bases and J by 6 bases, with 15 bases left in between. The CDR3 length is 14 residues. Germline assignment: CDR1 MNHEY and CDR2 SVGAGI. The CDR3 bases are TGTGCCAGCAGCCGACAGACCCGAGGTCAGCCCCAGCATTTT. Its protein product is CASSRQTRGQPQHF.

The chain uses TRBV6-6 and TRBJ2-1; 8 nucleotides match TRBD2. The CDR3 is 14 amino acids. V shed 1 base, J shed 9 bases, and the junction held 5 bases outside the gene matches. The V gene's germline CDR1 is MNHNY and CDR2 SVGAGI (reference sequence). The CDR3 reads CASSYYGGGSEQFF. The CDR3 nucleotides read TGTGCCAGCAGTTACTACGGGGGGGGGAGTGAGCAGTTCTTC.

The chain links TRBV5-4 to TRBJ2-2; TRBD2 aligns across 7 bases. The CDR3 runs to 16 residues. Germline V gives CDR1 SGHNT, CDR2 YYREEE (reference sequence). V trimming: 0 bases; J trimming: 2 bases; junction bases outside the gene matches: 4. CDR3 bases: TGTGCCAGCAGCTTGGGAGGGAGGGTTAACACCGGGGAGCTGTTTTTT. This sequence encodes CASSLGGRVNTGELFF.

The chain has TRBV5-1 and TRBJ2-2; 7 nucleotides line up with TRBD1. CDR1 SGHRS and CDR2 YFSETQ come from the germline V gene. Losses at the gene ends were 4 bases for V and 0 bases for J; bases not matched to a gene: 3. CDR3 length: 15 amino acids. CDR3 sequence reads: CASSPGTANTGELFF. In DNA, the CDR3 is TGCGCCAGCAGCCCCGGGACAGCGAACACCGGGGAGCTGTTTTTT.

The CDR3 region is CASSSWTSGKYEQYF. As DNA, the CDR3 is TGTGCCAGCAGCTCCTGGACTAGCGGGAAATACGAGCAGTACTTC. The chain combines TRBV7-2 with TRBJ2-7, with 12 nucleotides matching TRBD2. Per germline, CDR1 SGHTA and CDR2 FQGNSA. This CDR3 has 15 amino acids. The V segment lost 4 bases and the J segment 4 bases; nucleotides outside the gene matches: 5.

In this sample, this clone turned up a few times. This chain uses TRBV5-5 with TRBJ1-3; 9 positions agree with TRBD1. This CDR3 region has 16 residues. V dropped 4 bases and J dropped 0; count of bases not matched to a gene: 5. CDR1 is SGHKS, CDR2 YYEKEE, per germline (reference sequence). In nucleotides, the CDR3 is TGTGCCAGCAGCCAGGGACAGGGCTACTCTGGAAACACCATATATTTT. It specifies CASSQGQGYSGNTIYF.

The chain combines TRBV27 with TRBJ2-7; weak D call: TRBD2 (5 bases). CDR1 is MNHEY and CDR2 is SMNVEV in the germline V gene (reference sequence). Trimming cost V 6 bases and J 0 bases, with 12 bases left between them. The CDR3 length is 14 residues. CDR3 region: CASSTAGVSYEQYF. The CDR3 coding sequence is TGTGCCAGCAGCACCGCCGGGGTCTCCTACGAGCAGTACTTC.

This sequence joins TRBV6-5 and TRBJ2-7, with D perhaps TRBD1 (6 bases). Germline CDR1 reads MNHEY; CDR2 reads SVGAGI. V gave up 6 bases and J gave up 6 bases, with 15 bases separating them. This CDR3 has 13 residues. The CDR3 DNA sequence: TGTGCCAGCAGGGGTACAGGGAGAGGCGAGCAGTACTTC. As protein: CASRGTGRGEQYF.

This chain joins TRBV4-3 and TRBJ1-6; 7 positions match TRBD1. After removal of 0 bases from V and 0 bases from J, the junction contained 14 bases not matched to a gene. From germline, CDR1 is LGHNA and CDR2 YSLEER. The CDR3 has 21 amino acids. Written as DNA, the CDR3 is TGCGCCAGCAGCCAAGAAAGAGGGGGGACAGCTCCCAGCTCCTATAATTCACCCCTCCACTTT. Translated: CASSQERGGTAPSSYNSPLHF.

The chain recombines TRBV7-2 with TRBJ2-5, with D perhaps TRBD2 (7 bases). This CDR3 has 14 residues. Germline-derived CDR1 and CDR2 are SGHTA and FQGNSA. The V end was cut by 2 bases, the J end by 4 bases, with 11 bases between. The CDR3 protein is CASSLRRGGETQYF. The DNA of the CDR3 is TGTGCCAGCAGCTTACGGAGGGGGGGAGAGACCCAGTACTTC.

The gene calls are TRBV28 and TRBJ1-3; no clear D gene. CDR1 and CDR2 from the germline V gene are MDHEN and SYDVKM. Trimming left V 5 bases short and J 1 base short, with 3 bases between. The CDR3 length is 12 residues. CDR3 sequence: CASSLSGNTIYF. CDR3 nucleotide sequence: TGTGCCAGCAGTCTTTCTGGAAACACCATATATTTT.

The gene calls are TRBV6-5 and TRBJ2-7, with TRBD1 matching 7 bases. The germline gives CDR1 MNHEY, CDR2 SVGAGI. The CDR3 extends over 16 amino acids. V lost 2 bases, J lost 6 bases, and 13 bases stayed unmatched. The CDR3 reads CASSYKGGQSGSEQYF. CDR3 DNA: TGTGCCAGCAGTTACAAAGGGGGACAGTCTGGAAGCGAGCAGTACTTC.

This chain joins TRBV7-2 and TRBJ2-3, with 9 bases fitting TRBD2. J lost 0 bases, V lost 5 bases, and 6 bases had no gene match. Germline V gives CDR1 SGHTA, CDR2 FQGNSA. The CDR3 runs 16 residues. CDR3 bases: TGTGCCAGCAGCACATACCTAGCGGGGAGCACAGATACGCAGTATTTT. This sequence encodes CASSTYLAGSTDTQYF. Combining the CDR3 with reference TRBV7-2 and TRBJ2-3 gives the whole variable domain GAGVSQSPSNKVTEKGKDVELRCDPISGHTALYWYRQSLGQGLEFLIYFQGNSAPDKSGLPSDRFSAERTGGSVSTLTIQRTQQEDSAVYLCASSTYLAGSTDTQYFGPGTRLTVL.

V usage is TRBV10-2 and J usage is TRBJ1-1, with 7 nucleotides matching TRBD1. V shed 6 bases, J shed 7 bases, and the junction held 11 bases outside the gene matches. This CDR3 spans 14 amino acids. Germline lookup yields CDR1 WSHSY and CDR2 SAAADI. CDR3 in DNA: TGCGCCAGCAGGGAGACAGGGTTTCAAAGTGAAGCTTTCTTT. Protein sequence: CASRETGFQSEAFF.